These T cell receptor beta chains were read from a single sample in a study of CD8 T cells in Susac syndrome. TCRdb called the immunoSEQ multiplex PCR reads again in MiXCR, with one record for every CDR3 protein. Here the sample spans 170,000 or so distinct CDR3 sequences, approximately 93% being singletons. Sequencing input: CD4+ T cells from PBMCs. The receptors derive from a human donor with multiple sclerosis. Both conserved end residues are part of each CDR3. Fields, in order: clone size, CDR3 length, J gene, D gene, V gene, CDR3 protein, CDR3 DNA. A D gene is named only where the DNA matches it firmly. The listing skips clone size in some rows; elsewhere it reads once, few, many or a size class.

size: NA
length: 13
J: TRBJ2-1
D: NA
V: TRBV9
CDR3: CASSVGGFNEQFF
DNA: TGTGCCAGCAGCGTAGGGGGGTTCAATGAGCAGTTCTTC

size: NA
length: 15
J: TRBJ2-1
D: TRBD2
V: TRBV11-2
CDR3: CASRSPLAAYNEQFF
DNA: TGTGCCAGCAGAAGCCCCCTAGCGGCCTACAATGAGCAGTTCTTC

size: NA
length: 14
J: TRBJ1-2
D: NA
V: TRBV3-1
CDR3: CASSQTASLYGYTF
DNA: TGTGCCAGCAGCCAAACAGCCTCCCTCTATGGCTACACCTTC

size: few
length: 13
J: TRBJ2-5
D: TRBD2
V: TRBV6-1
CDR3: CASSVEGGETQYF
DNA: TGTGCCAGCAGTGTAGAGGGAGGGGAGACCCAGTACTTC

size: NA
length: 16
J: TRBJ2-7
D: TRBD1
V: TRBV7-7
CDR3: CASSFGQDNRSYEQYF
DNA: TGTGCTAGCAGCTTCGGACAGGACAACCGATCCTACGAGCAGTACTTC

size: NA
length: 16
J: TRBJ1-1
D: TRBD1
V: TRBV20-1
CDR3: CSARTGIRFVNTEAFF
DNA: TGCAGCGCACGGACAGGGATTAGATTCGTGAACACTGAAGCTTTCTTT

size: NA
length: 11
J: TRBJ2-1
D: NA
V: TRBV30
CDR3: CAWSPLNEQFF
DNA: TGTGCCTGGAGTCCGCTCAATGAGCAGTTCTTC

size: NA
length: 15
J: TRBJ2-1
D: TRBD2
V: TRBV10-1
CDR3: CASSELAGGVDEQFF
DNA: TGCGCCAGCAGTGAGTTAGCGGGAGGGGTCGATGAGCAGTTCTTC

size: NA
length: 15
J: TRBJ1-6
D: TRBD1
V: TRBV30
CDR3: CAWSLLDRGDSPLHF
DNA: TGTGCCTGGAGTCTACTCGACAGGGGAGACTCACCCCTCCACTTT

size: NA
length: 16
J: TRBJ2-3
D: NA
V: TRBV10-3
CDR3: CAISGSGTKDTDTQYF
DNA: TGTGCCATCAGTGGATCCGGGACCAAGGACACAGATACGCAGTATTTT

size: NA
length: 11
J: TRBJ2-3
D: NA
V: TRBV18
CDR3: CASSPADTQYF
DNA: TGTGCCAGCTCACCCGCAGATACGCAGTATTTT

size: NA
length: 15
J: TRBJ2-2
D: NA
V: TRBV7-3
CDR3: CASSLSGSNTGELFF
DNA: TGTGCCAGCAGCCTCTCCGGGTCGAACACCGGGGAGCTGTTTTTT

size: NA
length: 12
J: TRBJ2-7
D: NA
V: TRBV9
CDR3: CASSGLTGTSSF
DNA: TGTGCCAGCAGCGGCCTCACCGGGACCAGCTCCTTC

size: NA
length: 17
J: TRBJ1-2
D: TRBD1
V: TRBV18
CDR3: CASSPPGQGAPFYGYTF
DNA: TGTGCCAGCTCACCTCCGGGACAGGGGGCTCCCTTCTATGGCTACACCTTC

size: once
length: 14
J: TRBJ2-2
D: NA
V: TRBV28
CDR3: CASSKLGDTGELFF
DNA: TGTGCCAGCTCAAAGCTCGGGGACACCGGGGAGCTGTTTTTT

size: NA
length: 16
J: TRBJ2-7
D: NA
V: TRBV28
CDR3: CASSSRVVILPYEQYF
DNA: TGTGCCAGCAGTTCGCGTGTGGTCATCCTCCCCTACGAGCAGTACTTC

size: NA
length: 18
J: TRBJ2-7
D: TRBD2
V: TRBV28
CDR3: CASSSHGAGLAGGSEQYF
DNA: TGTGCCAGCAGTTCCCACGGTGCGGGGCTAGCGGGAGGAAGCGAGCAGTACTTC

size: NA
length: 14
J: TRBJ2-2
D: TRBD1
V: TRBV11-2
CDR3: CASSSQGLVGELFF
DNA: TGTGCCAGCAGCTCACAGGGGTTGGTCGGGGAGCTGTTTTTT

size: NA
length: 15
J: TRBJ2-6
D: NA
V: TRBV7-3
CDR3: CASSLMGSGANVLTF
DNA: TGTGCCAGCAGCTTAATGGGCTCTGGGGCCAACGTCCTGACTTTC

size: NA
length: 16
J: TRBJ2-1
D: TRBD2
V: TRBV19
CDR3: CASGLRTSGSREEQFF
DNA: TGTGCCAGCGGACTCCGGACTAGCGGGAGTCGGGAGGAGCAGTTCTTC

size: NA
length: 17
J: TRBJ2-3
D: TRBD2
V: TRBV4-1
CDR3: CASSQPSGRTSTDTQYF
DNA: TGCGCCAGCAGCCAGCCTAGCGGGAGGACTAGCACAGATACGCAGTATTTT

size: NA
length: 12
J: TRBJ1-5
D: NA
V: TRBV6-6
CDR3: CASRTSDQPQHF
DNA: TGTGCCAGCAGGACCAGCGATCAGCCCCAGCATTTT

size: NA
length: 13
J: TRBJ1-1
D: NA
V: TRBV7-3
CDR3: CASRSHMNTEAFF
DNA: TGTGCCAGCAGGTCACATATGAACACTGAAGCTTTCTTT

size: NA
length: 16
J: TRBJ2-5
D: TRBD1
V: TRBV5-4
CDR3: CASSAGTGGFRETQYF
DNA: TGTGCCAGCAGCGCCGGGACAGGGGGGTTTAGGGAGACCCAGTACTTC

size: NA
length: 13
J: TRBJ2-7
D: NA
V: TRBV29-1
CDR3: CSVVSPLGAEQYF
DNA: TGCAGCGTTGTATCCCCATTAGGGGCCGAGCAGTACTTC

size: NA
length: 17
J: TRBJ1-2
D: TRBD1
V: TRBV5-1
CDR3: CASSLVGTGVQDYGYTF
DNA: TGCGCCAGCAGCTTGGTCGGGACAGGGGTTCAAGACTATGGCTACACCTTC

size: NA
length: 13
J: TRBJ2-7
D: NA
V: TRBV24-1
CDR3: CATSDSTGYEQYF
DNA: TGTGCCACCAGTGATTCAACAGGCTACGAGCAGTACTTC

size: NA
length: 16
J: TRBJ2-7
D: TRBD2
V: TRBV2
CDR3: CASSPEGLAGVGEQYF
DNA: TGTGCCAGCAGTCCCGAGGGGCTAGCGGGAGTAGGCGAGCAGTACTTC

size: NA
length: 15
J: TRBJ2-1
D: NA
V: TRBV12-3/TRBV12-4
CDR3: CASSFGEPLYNEQFF
DNA: TGTGCCAGCAGTTTCGGGGAGCCGCTGTACAATGAGCAGTTCTTC

size: NA
length: 14
J: TRBJ1-2
D: TRBD1
V: TRBV29-1
CDR3: CSVRPRDRILGYTF
DNA: TGCAGCGTCCGACCCCGGGACAGGATTTTAGGCTACACCTTC

size: NA
length: 14
J: TRBJ2-7
D: NA
V: TRBV27
CDR3: CASSFKERRYEQYF
DNA: TGTGCCAGCAGTTTTAAAGAGAGACGCTACGAGCAGTACTTC

size: NA
length: 15
J: TRBJ2-5
D: TRBD1
V: TRBV28
CDR3: CASSSGTGLRETQYF
DNA: TGTGCCAGCAGCAGTGGGACAGGGTTAAGAGAGACCCAGTACTTC

size: NA
length: 15
J: TRBJ1-2
D: NA
V: TRBV5-1
CDR3: CASSHYRSSGYGYTF
DNA: TGCGCCAGCAGCCACTACAGGTCATCCGGCTATGGCTACACCTTC

size: NA
length: 13
J: TRBJ1-5
D: NA
V: TRBV7-9
CDR3: CASSFGGAQPQHF
DNA: TGTGCCAGCAGCTTCGGAGGTGCTCAGCCCCAGCATTTT

size: NA
length: 15
J: TRBJ1-5
D: TRBD1
V: TRBV28
CDR3: CASSPRQGVYQPQHF
DNA: TGTGCCAGCAGTCCCCGACAGGGGGTCTATCAGCCCCAGCATTTT